The 24 T cell receptor beta chains below all came from one sample that was sequenced in a study of cytomegalovirus exposure and HLA in healthy donors. Primers for the PCR totalled 60 Vbeta and 13 Jbeta. Clones were sequenced by immunoSEQ multiplex PCR, and TCRdb holds only the in-frame ones, with some missing. Of about 140,000 clones in the sample, approximately 79% were seen once. Material: PBMCs. The receptor set was obtained from a man between 35 and 55 years old in good health and CMV-seropositive.

This clone is a singleton in its sample. The chain couples TRBV28 to TRBJ1-4; D is undetermined. Deletions cut 3 bases from V and 4 bases from J, with 3 bases between. The CDR3 consists of 12 residues. Per germline, CDR1 MDHEN and CDR2 SYDVKM. CDR3 nucleotide sequence: TGTGCCAGCAGTTTTAATAATGAAAAACTGTTTTTT. It yields the protein CASSFNNEKLFF.

The table lists this clone with a count of one. The J gene is TRBJ1-2, the V gene TRBV5-1; D remains unclear. This CDR3 is 14 amino acids long. CDR1 and CDR2 (germline): SGHRS, YFSETQ. V lost 0 bases and J 11 bases, leaving 17 bases between the germline ends. The CDR3 loop reads CASSLGGGEGGYTF. Written as DNA, the CDR3 is TGCGCCAGCAGCTTGGGAGGCGGGGAAGGAGGGTACACCTTC.

The chain joins TRBV7-9 to TRBJ1-1, with D uncertain. Germline V gene data show CDR1 as SEHNR and CDR2 as FQNEAQ (reference sequence). V dropped 2 bases and J dropped 0 bases, with 13 bases sitting between them. This CDR3 region has 16 residues. In DNA, the CDR3 is TGTGCCAGCAGCTTATCCCCGGGATCAATGAACACTGAAGCTTTCTTT. Protein product: CASSLSPGSMNTEAFF.

The genes are TRBV2 and TRBJ1-6, with D possibly TRBD1 on 6 matching bases. CDR3 length: 16 amino acids. Germline V gene data show CDR1 as SNHLY and CDR2 as FYNNEI. Trimming stripped 6 bases from V and 3 bases from J, with 15 bases between. The CDR3 loop reads CASSPRQAIYNSPLHF. The CDR3 region has the DNA TGTGCCAGCAGCCCTCGACAGGCTATCTATAATTCACCCCTCCACTTT. Based on the CDR3 plus reference TRBV2 and TRBJ1-6, the full variable domain is EPEVTQTPSHQVTQMGQEVILRCVPISNHLYFYWYRQILGQKVEFLVSFYNNEISEKSEIFDDQFSVERPDGSNFTLKIRSTKLEDSAMYFCASSPRQAIYNSPLHFGNGTRLTVT.

V and J are TRBV5-6 and TRBJ2-1; D remains unclear. The germline gives CDR1 SGHDT, CDR2 YYEEEE. The V end was cut by 4 bases, the J end by 2 bases, with 13 bases between. There are 15 residues in the CDR3. CDR3 sequence: CASSPTATPYNEQFF. DNA of the CDR3: TGTGCCAGCAGCCCTACAGCTACCCCCTACAATGAGCAGTTCTTC. The full variable domain, rest sourced from reference TRBV5-6 and TRBJ2-1, is DAGVTQSPTHLIKTRGQQVTLRCSPKSGHDTVSWYQQALGQGPQFIFQYYEEEERQRGNFPDRFSGHQFPNYSSELNVNALLLGDSALYLCASSPTATPYNEQFFGPGTRLTVL.

The chain links TRBV6-5 to TRBJ1-3; D gene uncertain. V gave up 0 bases and J gave up 0 bases, with 9 bases separating them. This CDR3 spans 16 amino acids. Germline values: CDR1 MNHEY, CDR2 SVGAGI. CDR3 coding DNA: TGTGCCAGCAGTTACTCGTTTCCCATCTCTGGAAACACCATATATTTT. The encoded protein is CASSYSFPISGNTIYF.

This rearrangement joins TRBV5-8 to TRBJ2-7; 10 bases align to TRBD1. This CDR3 region has 19 residues. Germline V gene sequence: CDR1 SGHTS, CDR2 YDEGEE. The V segment lost 1 base and the J segment 5 bases; nucleotides outside the gene matches: 18. The CDR3 DNA is TGTGCCAGCAGCTTGAAAGGACAGGGGGTTAGCGGGGTTCCCGACGAGCAGTACTTC. This translates into CASSLKGQGVSGVPDEQYF. Looking up the rest from reference TRBV5-8 and TRBJ2-7 gives the full variable domain: EAGVTQSPTHLIKTRGQQATLRCSPISGHTSVYWYQQALGLGLQFLLWYDEGEERNRGNFPPRFSGRQFPNYSSELNVNALELEDSALYLCASSLKGQGVSGVPDEQYFGPGTRLTVT.

V usage is TRBV5-6 and J usage is TRBJ1-1; D unclear. The CDR3 runs to 12 residues. Trimming removed 4 bases at V and 3 bases at J, with 7 bases between. CDR1 and CDR2 (germline): SGHDT, YYEEEE. The CDR3 bases are TGTGCCAGCAGCGGCCTGGACACTGAAGCTTTCTTT. Its translation is CASSGLDTEAFF.

The chain combines TRBV7-3 with TRBJ2-3; D might be TRBD2 (6 bases). Between the trimmed V and J ends, which lost 5 bases and 9 bases, there was a span of 18 bases. The CDR3 contains 14 residues. The germline V gene encodes CDR1 SGHTA and CDR2 FQGTGA. The CDR3 DNA sequence: TGTGCCAGCAGCAACTCAACGTGGACTACGACGCAGTATTTT. Translation: CASSNSTWTTTQYF.

This chain links TRBV9 with TRBJ2-3; D is possibly TRBD2 (6 bases). V was cut by 7 bases and J by 2 bases, with 17 bases left in between. The CDR3 totals 15 residues. Germline V CDR1 and CDR2: SGDLS, YYNGEE. The CDR3 region has the DNA TGTGCCAGCTCATTCGGCGGGACGCACACAGATACGCAGTATTTT. Amino acids: CASSFGGTHTDTQYF.

A few counts support this clone. DNA for the CDR3: TGTGCCAGCAGTTCCGGGACAGACTATGGCTACACCTTC. This translates into CASSSGTDYGYTF. The chain recombines TRBV6-6 with TRBJ1-2, with 7 bases matching TRBD1. CDR1 is MNHNY, CDR2 SVGAGI, per germline (reference sequence). The CDR3 contains 13 residues. Unmatched junction bases numbered 2, after V lost 4 bases and J lost 3 bases.

This clone was observed once. The chain couples TRBV7-9 to TRBJ1-4, with 7 bases matching TRBD1. The CDR3 contains 13 residues. J lost 8 bases, V lost 8 bases, and 8 bases had no gene match. The germline V gene has CDR1 SEHNR and CDR2 FQNEAQ (reference sequence). The CDR3 DNA is TGTGCCAGCGGCAGGGGGGTACGGGAAAAACTGTTTTTT. Encoded protein: CASGRGVREKLFF.

This chain connects TRBV5-1 to TRBJ2-7; 11 positions match TRBD1. The CDR3 covers 15 residues. V trimming: 4 bases; J trimming: 6 bases; junction bases outside the gene matches: 9. CDR1 SGHRS and CDR2 YFSETQ come from the germline V gene. Here the CDR3 reads CASSVPGQGGGEQYF. CDR3 DNA: TGCGCCAGCAGCGTACCGGGACAGGGGGGTGGCGAGCAGTACTTC.

The chain links TRBV10-3 to TRBJ1-4; D may be TRBD1 (6 bases). CDR1 and CDR2 (germline): ENHRY, SYGVKD. V lost 0 bases to trimming and J lost 8 bases, with 13 bases between them. The CDR3 is 15 residues long. CDR3 in amino acids: CAISESGAGEEKLFF. The CDR3 nucleotides are TGTGCCATCAGTGAGTCCGGGGCAGGGGAGGAAAAACTGTTTTTT.

This chain joins TRBV7-3 and TRBJ2-3; TRBD1 agrees at 7 bases. This CDR3 is 14 amino acids long. J was trimmed by 4 bases and V by 4 bases; bases with no gene match: 5. CDR1 SGHTA and CDR2 FQGTGA come from the germline V gene. CDR3 loop: CASSSTGTPDTQYF. The CDR3 bases are TGTGCCAGCAGCTCGACAGGGACCCCAGATACGCAGTATTTT.

J is TRBJ2-1 and V is TRBV19, with 7 nucleotides matching TRBD2. Per the germline V gene, CDR1 is LNHDA and CDR2 is SQIVND (reference sequence). Trimming removed 7 bases from V and 2 bases from J; junction bases left unmatched: 2. The CDR3 totals 13 residues. The CDR3 loop is CASTGGPYNEQFF. The CDR3 bases are TGTGCCAGTACGGGAGGCCCCTACAATGAGCAGTTCTTC.

The chain has TRBV11-3 and TRBJ2-1; TRBD2 matches at 13 bases. The ends lost 4 bases at V and 7 bases at J; junction bases unmatched: 1. CDR1 is SGHNT and CDR2 is YENEEA in the germline V gene. This CDR3 spans 14 amino acids. CDR3 in amino acids: CASSWTSGRNEQFF. The CDR3 nucleotides are TGTGCCAGCAGCTGGACTAGCGGGAGAAATGAGCAGTTCTTC.

This chain joins TRBV5-5 and TRBJ2-7; D is uncertain. Germline CDR1 SGHKS, CDR2 YYEKEE (reference sequence). The CDR3 covers 13 residues. Trimming cost V 0 bases and J 3 bases, with 7 bases left between them. CDR3 nucleotides: TGTGCCAGCAGCTTGGGAACAGACTACGAGCAGTACTTC. Translation gives CASSLGTDYEQYF. Filled out from reference TRBV5-5 and TRBJ2-7, the complete variable domain reads DAGVTQSPTHLIKTRGQQVTLRCSPISGHKSVSWYQQVLGQGPQFIFQYYEKEERGRGNFPDRFSARQFPNYSSELNVNALLLGDSALYLCASSLGTDYEQYFGPGTRLTVT.

This clone has a single count. The chain links TRBV18 to TRBJ2-3; 9 bases are shared with TRBD2. The germline gives CDR1 KGHSH, CDR2 LQKENI. The V and J ends lost 3 bases and 1 base, in that order; junction bases with no gene match: 11. CDR3 length: 18 amino acids. CDR3 DNA: TGTGCCAGCTCACCGAGGAGCCAGCGGGGGGAGGGCACAGATACGCAGTATTTT. Its protein product is CASSPRSQRGEGTDTQYF. Using reference TRBV18 and TRBJ2-3 for the parts outside the CDR3, the full variable domain is NAGVMQNPRHLVRRRGQEARLRCSPMKGHSHVYWYRQLPEEGLKFMVYLQKENIIDESGMPKERFSAEFPKEGPSILRIQQVVRGDSAAYFCASSPRSQRGEGTDTQYFGPGTRLTVL.

The chain combines TRBV14 with TRBJ2-1, with 13 bases lining up with TRBD2. Losses at the gene ends were 2 bases for V and 5 bases for J; bases not matched to a gene: 12. The CDR3 extends over 19 amino acids. Germline V CDR1 and CDR2: SGHDN, FVKESK. The CDR3 nucleotides read TGTGCCAGCAGCCAAACAACTAGCGGGAGGGGTCCCGCCGACAATGAGCAGTTCTTC. Translation gives CASSQTTSGRGPADNEQFF.

The chain uses TRBV30 and TRBJ1-2, with 8 positions matching TRBD1. This CDR3 has 11 residues. Germline V gene lookup returns CDR1 GTSNPN and CDR2 SVGIG (reference sequence). V shed 8 bases and J 4 bases; nucleotides not matched to a gene: 3. CDR3 in amino acids: CAGGQAYGYTF. The CDR3 DNA reads as TGTGCCGGGGGACAGGCCTATGGCTACACCTTC.

This clone has only a few counts. CDR3 protein: CASSINRVNYGYTF. The CDR3 DNA reads TGTGCCAGTAGTATTAACAGAGTAAACTATGGCTACACCTTC. The rearrangement links TRBV19 to TRBJ1-2, with unresolved D. Deletions cut 3 bases from V and 2 bases from J, with 10 bases between. The germline CDR1 and CDR2 sequences are LNHDA and SQIVND (reference sequence). The length of the CDR3 is 14 residues.

The rearrangement links TRBV30 to TRBJ1-1; possibly TRBD1 for D (5 bases). From germline, CDR1 is GTSNPN and CDR2 SVGIG (reference sequence). This CDR3 has 13 residues. The V end lost 0 bases, the J end lost 3 bases, and 8 bases lay between the germline ends. CDR3 coding DNA: TGTGCCTGGAGTGTCATCAGGGACACTGAAGCTTTCTTT. Its protein is CAWSVIRDTEAFF. Filled out from reference TRBV30 and TRBJ1-1, the complete variable domain reads SQTIHQWPATLVQPVGSPLSLECTVEGTSNPNLYWYRQAAGRGLQLLFYSVGIGQISSEVPQNLSASRPQDRQFILSSKKLLLSDSGFYLCAWSVIRDTEAFFGQGTRLTVV.

The chain recombines TRBV28 with TRBJ1-1, with D possibly being TRBD1 (6 bases). The germline gives CDR1 MDHEN, CDR2 SYDVKM. V was cut by 11 bases and J by 3 bases, with 19 bases left in between. This CDR3 spans 14 amino acids. The CDR3 reads CASRGAGVDTEAFF. The CDR3 DNA reads as TGTGCCTCCCGAGGGGCAGGGGTGGACACTGAAGCTTTCTTT.